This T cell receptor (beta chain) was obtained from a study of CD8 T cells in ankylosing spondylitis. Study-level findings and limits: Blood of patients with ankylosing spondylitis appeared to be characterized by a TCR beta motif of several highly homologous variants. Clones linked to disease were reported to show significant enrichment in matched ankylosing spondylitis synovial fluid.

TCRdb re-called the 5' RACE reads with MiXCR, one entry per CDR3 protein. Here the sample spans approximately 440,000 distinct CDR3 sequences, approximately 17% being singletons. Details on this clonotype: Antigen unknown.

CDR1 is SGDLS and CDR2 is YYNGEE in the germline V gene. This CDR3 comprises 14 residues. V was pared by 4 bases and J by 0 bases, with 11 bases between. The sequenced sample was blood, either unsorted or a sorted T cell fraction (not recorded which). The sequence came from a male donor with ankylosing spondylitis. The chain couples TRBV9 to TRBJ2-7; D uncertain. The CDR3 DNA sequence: TGTGCCAGCAGCCCCCACTTCAGCTCCTACGAGCAGTACTTC. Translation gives CASSPHFSSYEQYF. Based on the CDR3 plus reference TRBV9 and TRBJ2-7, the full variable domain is DSGVTQTPKHLITATGQRVTLRCSPRSGDLSVYWYQQSLDQGLQFLIQYYNGEERAKGNILERFSAQQFPDLHSELNLSSLELGDSALYFCASSPHFSSYEQYFGPGTRLTVT.